The source of this T cell receptor (beta chain) is a study of blood T cell repertoires in COVID-19 (dated by TCRdb to the early 2020s). For context, the study as a whole: The collaborator samples originated in the United States, Italy and Spain and spanned the acute and convalescent phases of COVID-19. The material from the prospective study consisted of cDNA or gDNA derived from T cells, B-cell-depleted T cells, or PBMCs. Deeply sampled blood TCRbeta repertoires from subjects exposed to, actively infected with, or recovered from COVID-19 were included in the dataset. The repertoires were made available in a free public database intended to serve as a resource for research on the immune response to SARS-CoV-2. The samples were drawn from the first 160 participants of the ongoing ImmuneRACE study and from 950 to 1,500 subjects provided by 6 global collaborators. A de-identified subject ID, COVID-19 status, age in years and sex were almost always included in the sample metadata. Where available, HLA class I and class II types were taken from metadata supplied by the sample provider and were not determined by assay-based typing. Beyond this particular receptor, the publication reports: How much clinical and demographic metadata was included differed by source and by participant, and the metadata was provided uncurated.

About this clone: The antigen this receptor binds is unknown. No base quality values were provided; no much bigger clone lies one nucleotide off.

V is clipped by 3 bases and J by 0 bases, and the sequence between their germline boundaries is 8 bases long. Its CDR3 holds 15 amino acids, cysteine through phenylalanine. This entry keeps only the CDR3 DNA: 45 bases, framed from base 1. CDR1 and CDR2, per the germline V gene, are KGHSH and LQKENI. TCRbeta CDR3 regions were amplified from genomic DNA using the immunoSEQ Assay, a bias-controlled multiplex PCR. Per the original workflow: The number of nucleated cells in each sample was estimated by amplification of reference gene primers within the assay. Sequence reads were collapsed and filtered to measure the absolute abundance of every unique TCRbeta CDR3 rearrangement. For each sample, productive Simpson clonality was calculated as the square root of Simpson's diversity index over productive rearrangements. TCRdb's version of the immuneACCESS table is confined to in-frame rearrangements and falls short of the full clone set. An unresolved V gene accounts for under half of the shortfall where checked; the remainder is of unknown origin. V, J and clone size are those of that table, while D and trimming were read from the DNA. In this sample the table shows about 220,000 clones, roughly 85% of which occur a single time. The ten largest clones capture about 2.4% of the sample.

At one collaborating source in Seattle, patients were enrolled during active infection and were followed longitudinally through the course of disease. Each collaborating institution followed its own protocols to collect whole blood in K2EDTA tubes. For TCRbeta analysis, collaborator samples were shipped as frozen whole blood, as isolated PBMCs, or as DNA extracted from either sample type. The rearrangement combines TRBV18 with TRBJ1-4, with the D gene uncertain. The TCR sequence derives from a woman aged 70-85 years with COVID-19, enrolled during active disease. The sequencing sample was made of peripheral blood. The encoded CDR3 is CASSPSGSTNEKLFF. Here is the DNA: TGTGCCAGCTCACCTAGCGGTTCAACTAATGAAAAACTGTTTTTT.